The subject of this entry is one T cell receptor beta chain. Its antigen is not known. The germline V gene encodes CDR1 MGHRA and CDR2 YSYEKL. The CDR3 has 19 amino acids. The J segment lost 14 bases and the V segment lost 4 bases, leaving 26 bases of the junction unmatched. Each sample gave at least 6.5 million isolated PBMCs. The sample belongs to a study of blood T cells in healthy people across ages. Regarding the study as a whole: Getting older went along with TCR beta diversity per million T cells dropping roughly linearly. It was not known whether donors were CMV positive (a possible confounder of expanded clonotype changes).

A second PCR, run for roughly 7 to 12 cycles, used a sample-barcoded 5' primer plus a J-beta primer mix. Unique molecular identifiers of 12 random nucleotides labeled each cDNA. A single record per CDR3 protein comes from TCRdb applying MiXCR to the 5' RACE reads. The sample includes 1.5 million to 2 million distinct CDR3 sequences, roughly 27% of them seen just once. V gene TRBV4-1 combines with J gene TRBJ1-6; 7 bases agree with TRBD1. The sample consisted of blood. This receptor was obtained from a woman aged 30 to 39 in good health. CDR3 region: CASSPEGADPGTPNGALHF. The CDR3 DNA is TGCGCCAGCAGCCCAGAGGGGGCTGATCCCGGGACACCCAATGGGGCCCTCCACTTT.